The 10 T cell receptor beta chains reported below all come from one sample, sequenced in a study of blood T cell repertoires in COVID-19 (dated by TCRdb to about 2020). Libraries came from the immunoSEQ multiplex PCR assay. Sourced from immuneACCESS, this table was stored by TCRdb with only in-frame sequences that have V and J called. A share of the clones is absent; for the studies checked, an unresolved V gene accounts for under half, and the remainder has no known explanation. The sample profile shows roughly 150,000 clones; 85% of them were found once. More than 5% of the sample belongs to the ten largest clones. Sequencing was carried out using PBMCs or T cells enriched from blood (not recorded which). The receptors were sampled from a woman in her thirties or forties who had recovered from COVID-19.

The rearrangement joins TRBV7-8 to TRBJ2-5; TRBD1 matches 8 bases. J gave up 2 bases and V 4 bases, and 6 bases lay outside the gene matches. Germline V CDR1 and CDR2: SGHVS, FQNEAQ. This CDR3 contains 15 residues. CDR3 bases: TGTGCCAGCAGCTCATGGACAGGGCTGCAAGAGACCCAGTACTTC. Translation gives CASSSWTGLQETQYF.

The chain links TRBV19 to TRBJ1-1; 7 bases are shared with TRBD1. The CDR3 has 16 residues. Trimming cost V 8 bases and J 6 bases; bases outside gene matches: 18. Germline V gene sequence: CDR1 LNHDA, CDR2 SQIVND (reference sequence). The DNA for the CDR3 is TGTGCCAGTTCTCCATGGACGACCGAGGGGGCGCCTGAAGCTTTCTTT. This codes for CASSPWTTEGAPEAFF.

The chain carries TRBV5-4 and TRBJ2-5, with D tentatively TRBD1 (6 bases). The ends were cut back, 0 bases at V and 7 bases at J, with 13 bases in the middle. The CDR3 consists of 14 residues. Germline CDR1 reads SGHNT; CDR2 reads YYREEE (reference sequence). The CDR3 reads CASSLDREPVTQYF. CDR3 sequence (DNA): TGTGCCAGCAGCTTGGACAGGGAACCCGTGACCCAGTACTTC.

The J gene is TRBJ1-2, the V gene TRBV2; TRBD1 agrees at 9 bases. The trim removed 8 bases at V and 4 bases at J, leaving 2 bases unmatched. The CDR3 is 12 amino acids. CDR1 and CDR2 (germline): SNHLY, FYNNEI. CDR3 bases: TGTGCCAGCGACAGGGGGAGCTATGGCTACACCTTC. Translation gives CASDRGSYGYTF.

This sequence joins TRBV7-2 and TRBJ2-1, with 11 bases aligning to TRBD2. The CDR3 contains 16 residues. CDR1 SGHTA and CDR2 FQGNSA come from the germline V gene. Unmatched junction bases numbered 3, after V lost 5 bases and J lost 0 bases. CDR3 nucleotide sequence: TGTGCCAGCAGCCCTGGACTAGCGGGCTCCTACAATGAGCAGTTCTTC. Its translation: CASSPGLAGSYNEQFF.

The CDR3 region is CASSLTEGSYEQYF. In DNA form, the CDR3 reads TGCGCCAGCAGCTTGACGGAGGGGTCTTACGAGCAGTACTTC. This chain joins TRBV5-1 and TRBJ2-7; possibly TRBD2 for D (6 bases). Looked up from germline, CDR1 is SGHRS and CDR2 is YFSETQ. The V gene lost 1 base and the J gene lost 4 bases, with 12 bases spanning the gap. The CDR3 is 14 amino acids.

CDR3 residues: CASSWTGGRYEQYF. The CDR3 DNA follows: TGCGCCAGCAGCTGGACAGGGGGTAGGTACGAGCAGTACTTC. The chain employs TRBV4-1 and TRBJ2-7, with TRBD1 identical over 10 bases. Germline CDR1 and CDR2: MGHRA and YSYEKL. J was trimmed by 4 bases and V by 5 bases; bases with no gene match: 5. This CDR3 has 14 amino acids.

This clone was counted a few times. The chain links TRBV2 to TRBJ2-3, with D tentatively TRBD1 (6 bases). CDR3 length: 15 residues. Germline assignment: CDR1 SNHLY and CDR2 FYNNEI. The V end lost 6 bases, the J end lost 0 bases, and 13 bases lay between the germline ends. CDR3 amino acids: CASRTGSASTDTQYF. In DNA form, the CDR3 reads TGTGCCAGCAGAACAGGGAGTGCTAGCACAGATACGCAGTATTTT.

The chain joins TRBV27 to TRBJ1-5, with D perhaps matching TRBD1 (6 bases). Trimming stripped 10 bases from V and 2 bases from J, with 15 bases between. CDR3 length: 14 residues. Germline V gives CDR1 MNHEY, CDR2 SMNVEV (reference sequence). CDR3 in amino acids: CATQQGGGNQPQHF. The CDR3 DNA follows: TGTGCCACCCAACAGGGAGGGGGCAATCAGCCCCAGCATTTT.

The chain is built from TRBV7-8 and TRBJ2-4; D may be TRBD1 (5 bases). V lost 5 bases to trimming and J lost 0 bases, with 14 bases between them. Per the germline V gene, CDR1 is SGHVS and CDR2 is FQNEAQ. The CDR3 consists of 16 residues. The CDR3 loop reads CASSQIQAVAKNIQYF. CDR3 in DNA: TGTGCCAGCAGCCAAATACAGGCTGTAGCCAAAAACATTCAGTACTTC.